This paragraph reports one TCR beta chain. The data belong to a study of T cell responses to AZD1222 COVID-19 vaccine. The CDR3 is 10 residues long. Germline CDR1 SGHDN, CDR2 FVKESK. The V and J ends lost 9 bases and 7 bases respectively, with 7 bases between them. Here immunoSEQ multiplex PCR was the method, and the copy in TCRdb shows in-frame clones only, minus some. The sample shows 90,000 to 130,000 clones, nearly 90% of them seen only once. The sample was peripheral blood, taken on day 0 of AZD1222 vaccination. This clonotype was sampled from an adult in good health. V and J are TRBV14 and TRBJ2-1; D gene ambiguous. The CDR3 DNA reads TGTGCCAGGGTGTGGAATGAGCAGTTCTTC. Its protein is CARVWNEQFF. Full variable domain (rest looked up from reference TRBV14 and TRBJ2-1): EAGVTQFPSHSVIEKGQTVTLRCDPISGHDNLYWYRRVMGKEIKFLLHFVKESKQDESGMPNNRFLAERTGGTYSTLKVQPAELEDSGVYFCARVWNEQFFGPGTRLTVL.